The source of this T cell receptor beta chain is a study of blood T cell repertoires in COVID-19. About the research overall: Samples representing acute and convalescent COVID-19 were sourced from the United States, Italy and Spain.

The assay was immunoSEQ multiplex PCR, and TCRdb's table has in-frame clones only and misses some. The sample includes fewer than 350,000 clones, around 85% of them seen just once. This CDR3 has 12 amino acids. V lost 5 bases and J 4 bases, leaving 5 bases between the germline ends. The germline gives CDR1 PRHDT, CDR2 FYEKMQ (reference sequence). This clone was recorded once. Each participant's cohort was designated according to participant-reported clinical history. All recovered Cohort 3 donors got two negative PCRs, got clearance, or saw symptom resolution. The clonotype originates from a man aged 25-45 years who had recovered from COVID-19. The rearrangement joins TRBV13 to TRBJ2-2, with D hard to call. The specimen was PBMCs or T cells enriched from blood (not recorded which). The CDR3 DNA is TGTGCCAGCAGCCTACTCACCGGGGAGCTGTTTTTT. The encoded protein is CASSLLTGELFF. The full variable domain, with the rest looked up from reference TRBV13 and TRBJ2-2, is AAGVIQSPRHLIKEKRETATLKCYPIPRHDTVYWYQQGPGQDPQFLISFYEKMQSDKGSIPDRFSAQQFSDYHSELNMSSLELGDSALYFCASSLLTGELFFGEGSRLTVL.